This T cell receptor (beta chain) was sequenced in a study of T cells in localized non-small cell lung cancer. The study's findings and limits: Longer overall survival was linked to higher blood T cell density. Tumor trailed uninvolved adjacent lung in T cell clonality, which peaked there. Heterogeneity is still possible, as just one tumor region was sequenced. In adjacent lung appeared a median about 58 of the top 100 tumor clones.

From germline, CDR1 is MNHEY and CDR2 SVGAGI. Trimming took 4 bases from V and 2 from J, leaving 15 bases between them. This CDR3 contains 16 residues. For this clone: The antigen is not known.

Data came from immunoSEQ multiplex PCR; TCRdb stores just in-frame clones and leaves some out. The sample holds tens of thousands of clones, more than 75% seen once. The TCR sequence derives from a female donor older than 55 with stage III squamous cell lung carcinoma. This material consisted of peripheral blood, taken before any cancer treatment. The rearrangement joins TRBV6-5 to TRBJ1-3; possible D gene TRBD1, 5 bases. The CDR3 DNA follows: TGTGCCAGCAGTTCCCGGACAAGGGCGGCTGGAAACACCATATATTTT. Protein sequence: CASSSRTRAAGNTIYF.